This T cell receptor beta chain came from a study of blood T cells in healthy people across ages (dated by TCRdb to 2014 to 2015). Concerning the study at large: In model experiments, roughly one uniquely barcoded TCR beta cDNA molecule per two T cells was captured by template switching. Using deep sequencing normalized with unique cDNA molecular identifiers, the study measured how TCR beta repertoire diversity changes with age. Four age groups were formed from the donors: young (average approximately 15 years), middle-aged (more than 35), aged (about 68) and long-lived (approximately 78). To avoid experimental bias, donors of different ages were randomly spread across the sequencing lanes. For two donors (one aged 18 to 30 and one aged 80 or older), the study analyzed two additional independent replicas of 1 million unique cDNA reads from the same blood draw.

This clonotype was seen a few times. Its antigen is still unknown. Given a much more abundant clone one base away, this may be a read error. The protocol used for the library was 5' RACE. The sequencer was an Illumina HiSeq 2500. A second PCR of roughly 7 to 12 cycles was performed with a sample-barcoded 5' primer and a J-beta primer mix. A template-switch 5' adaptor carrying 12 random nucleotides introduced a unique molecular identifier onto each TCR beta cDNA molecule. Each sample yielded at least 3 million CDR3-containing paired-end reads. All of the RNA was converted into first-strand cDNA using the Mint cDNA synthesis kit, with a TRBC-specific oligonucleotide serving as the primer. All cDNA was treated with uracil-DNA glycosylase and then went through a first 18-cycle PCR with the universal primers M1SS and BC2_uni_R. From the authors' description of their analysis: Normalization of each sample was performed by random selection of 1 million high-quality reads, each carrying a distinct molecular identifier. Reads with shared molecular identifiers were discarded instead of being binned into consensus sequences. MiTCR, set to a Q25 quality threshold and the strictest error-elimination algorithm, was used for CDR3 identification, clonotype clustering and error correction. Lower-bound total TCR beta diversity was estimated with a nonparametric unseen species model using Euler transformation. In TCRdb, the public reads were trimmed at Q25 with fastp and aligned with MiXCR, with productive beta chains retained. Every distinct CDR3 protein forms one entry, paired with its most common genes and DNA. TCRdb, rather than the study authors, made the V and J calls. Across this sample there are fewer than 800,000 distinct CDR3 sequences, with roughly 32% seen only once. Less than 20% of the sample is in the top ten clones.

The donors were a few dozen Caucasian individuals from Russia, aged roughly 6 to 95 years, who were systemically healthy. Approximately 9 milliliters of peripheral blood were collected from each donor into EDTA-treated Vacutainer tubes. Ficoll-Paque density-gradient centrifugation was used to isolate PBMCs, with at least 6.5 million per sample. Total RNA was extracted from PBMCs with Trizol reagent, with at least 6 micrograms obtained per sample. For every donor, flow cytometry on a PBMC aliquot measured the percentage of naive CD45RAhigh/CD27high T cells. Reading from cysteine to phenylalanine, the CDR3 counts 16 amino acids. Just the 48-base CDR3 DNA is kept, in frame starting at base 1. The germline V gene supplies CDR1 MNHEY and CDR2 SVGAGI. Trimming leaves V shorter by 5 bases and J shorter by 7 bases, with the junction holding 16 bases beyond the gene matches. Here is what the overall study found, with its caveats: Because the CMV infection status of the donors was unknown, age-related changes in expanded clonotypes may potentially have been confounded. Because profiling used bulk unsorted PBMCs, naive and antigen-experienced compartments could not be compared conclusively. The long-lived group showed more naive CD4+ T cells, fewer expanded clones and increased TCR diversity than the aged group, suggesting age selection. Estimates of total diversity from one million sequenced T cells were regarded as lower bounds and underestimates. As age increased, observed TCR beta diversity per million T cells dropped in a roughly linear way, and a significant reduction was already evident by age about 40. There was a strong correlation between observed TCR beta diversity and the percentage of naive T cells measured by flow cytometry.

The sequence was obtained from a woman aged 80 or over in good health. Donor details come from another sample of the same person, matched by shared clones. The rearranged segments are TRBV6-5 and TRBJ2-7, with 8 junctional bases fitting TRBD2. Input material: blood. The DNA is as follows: TGTGCCAGCAGTAACAACCCCGGGACTAGTCCCAATGAGCAGTACTTC. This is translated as CASSNNPGTSPNEQYF.